This T cell receptor beta chain was sequenced in a study of T-cell memory formation after mild COVID-19. Study findings and constraints: Proof of SARS-CoV-2 specificity was absent for the second-wave clones that crested on day 37.

This clonotype has just a few counts. The antigen remains undetermined. TCRdb passed the 5' RACE reads through MiXCR, listing each CDR3 protein once. The sample lists hundreds of thousands of distinct CDR3 sequences, around 21% occurring once. Deletions cut 4 bases from V and 3 bases from J, with 9 bases between. CDR3 length: 12 residues. The V gene's germline CDR1 is SQVTM and CDR2 ANQGSEA. The origin of this receptor is an adult woman who had mild COVID-19 (a few samples of this study predate the infection). Cell type and time point are not known. The sequenced sample consisted of PBMCs or a T cell subset sorted from them (not recorded which). The chain has TRBV29-1 and TRBJ1-1; no definite D call. The CDR3 DNA reads TGCAGCGTTGGGGAAGGGCACACTGAAGCTTTCTTT. It is translated as CSVGEGHTEAFF.